Below are 31 T cell receptor beta chains sequenced from a single sample in a study of chemoradiotherapy in HPV16-positive cancers. Profiling relied on immunoSEQ multiplex PCR, and the TCRdb table lists in-frame clones only, not all of them. The sample holds some 5,000 clones, around nine tenths seen once. This specimen consisted of tumor tissue, obtained from a patient who underwent chemoradiotherapy. The origin of the receptors is a human donor with HPV-associated anogenital cancer.

The chain is built from TRBV29-1 and TRBJ2-7; D ambiguous. This CDR3 spans 13 amino acids. The germline V gene has CDR1 SQVTM and CDR2 ANQGSEA. Trimming removed 4 bases from V and 5 bases from J, with 15 bases in between. This CDR3 reads CSVGPPYRDEQYF. As DNA, the CDR3 is TGCAGCGTTGGGCCCCCCTATCGGGACGAGCAGTACTTC.

The chain has TRBV6-5 and TRBJ1-1; no clear D gene. Germline V gene data show CDR1 as MNHEY and CDR2 as SVGAGI. V dropped 6 bases and J dropped 1 base, with 3 bases sitting between them. The CDR3 runs to 11 residues. The chain's CDR3 is CASRGNTEAFF. The DNA for the CDR3 is TGTGCCAGCAGGGGGAACACTGAAGCTTTCTTT.

The gene calls are TRBV27 and TRBJ2-2; 10 positions agree with TRBD1. The CDR3 sequence is 15 residues long. Trimming at V came to 4 bases and at J to 5 bases, leaving 4 bases not matched to a gene. In germline, CDR1 is MNHEY, CDR2 SMNVEV (reference sequence). The CDR3 coding sequence is TGTGCCAGCAGTTGGGGACAGGGGTGGACCGGGGAGCTGTTTTTT. This gives the protein CASSWGQGWTGELFF.

The chain couples TRBV28 to TRBJ2-5, with 8 bases that match TRBD2. The CDR3 is 17 residues long. After removal of 3 bases from V and 1 base from J, the junction contained 10 bases not matched to a gene. Germline loops: CDR1 MDHEN, CDR2 SYDVKM. The CDR3 region has the DNA TGTGCCAGCAGTTTCATAGTGGCTAGCGGGTCCCAAGAGACCCAGTACTTC. Its protein product is CASSFIVASGSQETQYF. Full variable domain (rest looked up from reference TRBV28 and TRBJ2-5): DVKVTQSSRYLVKRTGEKVFLECVQDMDHENMFWYRQDPGLGLRLIYFSYDVKMKEKGDIPEGYSVSREKKERFSLILESASTNQTSMYLCASSFIVASGSQETQYFGPGTRLLVL.

This clone turned up a few times. The chain recombines TRBV29-1 with TRBJ2-2, with D perhaps matching TRBD1 or TRBD2 (5 bases each). With 0 bases removed from V and 3 bases from J, the gap between germline ends came to 14 bases. Looked up from germline, CDR1 is SQVTM and CDR2 is ANQGSEA. This CDR3 comprises 16 residues. As DNA, the CDR3 is TGCAGCGTTGAAGATCCGGGGACCGCCTACACCGGGGAGCTGTTTTTT. Translation gives CSVEDPGTAYTGELFF.

The CDR3 reads CASRLGAPNTEAFF. The CDR3 bases are TGTGCCAGCCGCCTCGGGGCCCCGAACACTGAAGCTTTCTTT. This chain joins TRBV2 and TRBJ1-1; a possible D gene is TRBD1 (5 bases). V dropped 8 bases and J dropped 1 base, with 14 bases sitting between them. Germline CDR1 SNHLY, CDR2 FYNNEI. The CDR3 length is 14 residues.

The chain combines TRBV19 with TRBJ2-3; 8 bases line up with TRBD2. With 3 bases clipped from V and 4 bases from J, the junction kept 6 bases outside the gene matches. In germline, CDR1 is LNHDA, CDR2 SQIVND (reference sequence). The CDR3 totals 15 residues. In DNA form, the CDR3 reads TGTGCCAGTAGTATCTTTAGCGGGGCTCCAGATACGCAGTATTTT. It yields the protein CASSIFSGAPDTQYF.

The chain carries TRBV4-3 and TRBJ2-7; D is perhaps TRBD2 (6 bases). Trimming shortened V by 2 bases and J by 0 bases, and 14 bases separated the two germline ends. There are 16 residues in the CDR3. Germline CDR1 and CDR2: LGHNA and YSLEER. Here the CDR3 reads CASSQIWGGSSYEQYF. The CDR3 DNA reads as TGCGCCAGCAGCCAAATCTGGGGAGGAAGCTCCTACGAGCAGTACTTC.

The chain combines TRBV10-1 with TRBJ2-2, with D unresolved. The length of the CDR3 is 14 residues. Germline-derived CDR1 and CDR2 are WNHNN and SYGVQD (reference sequence). Deletions cut 6 bases from V and 4 bases from J, with 12 bases between. CDR3 sequence reads: CASSRTSSTGELFF. The CDR3 nucleotides are TGCGCCAGCAGCCGGACCTCGAGCACCGGGGAGCTGTTTTTT.

This chain links TRBV19 with TRBJ2-7; 8 bases line up with TRBD1. The CDR3 has 14 amino acids. The V segment lost 5 bases and the J segment 1 base; nucleotides outside the gene matches: 4. The germline V gene has CDR1 LNHDA and CDR2 SQIVND (reference sequence). DNA of the CDR3: TGTGCCAGTAGTCCCGGGACAGGTTCCTACGAGCAGTACTTC. Translated, it gives CASSPGTGSYEQYF.

This rearrangement joins TRBV4-1 to TRBJ2-7, with TRBD1 matching over 9 bases. The CDR3 is made up of 16 amino acids. Germline values: CDR1 MGHRA, CDR2 YSYEKL. J lost 2 bases, V lost 6 bases, and 11 bases had no gene match. The DNA for the CDR3 is TGCGCCAGCAGTACTAAACAGGGGGCGCTTACCTACGAGCAGTACTTC. Translating gives CASSTKQGALTYEQYF.

The V and J genes are TRBV6-6 and TRBJ2-1, with TRBD2 as a possible D gene (5 bases). The germline V and J ends were trimmed by 5 bases and 10 bases, with 9 bases remaining between them. CDR3 length: 11 residues. CDR1 and CDR2 from the germline V gene are MNHNY and SVGAGI (reference sequence). The CDR3 loop reads CASSPGKEQFF. The DNA for the CDR3 is TGTGCCAGCAGTCCCGGGAAGGAGCAGTTCTTC.

This rearrangement joins TRBV19 to TRBJ1-5, with D perhaps TRBD1 (5 bases). The CDR3 consists of 15 residues. The V gene's germline CDR1 is LNHDA and CDR2 SQIVND (reference sequence). V shed 2 bases and J shed 2 bases, with 10 bases lying between them. The DNA of the CDR3 is TGTGCCAGTAGTATACGGGGGACGGGCAATCAGCCCCAGCATTTT. Protein product: CASSIRGTGNQPQHF.

The chain joins TRBV5-5 to TRBJ1-1; perhaps TRBD1 as D (6 bases). This CDR3 is built from 14 residues. CDR1 is SGHKS and CDR2 is YYEKEE in the germline V gene (reference sequence). The V and J ends lost 0 bases and 7 bases respectively, with 13 bases between them. DNA of the CDR3: TGTGCCAGCAGCTTGGGGGCAGGGGACGGTGAAGCTTTCTTT. Translating it yields CASSLGAGDGEAFF.

The sample holds a few counts of this clone. The chain is built from TRBV19 and TRBJ1-1, with D unresolved. V gave up 4 bases and J gave up 0 bases, with 9 bases separating them. This CDR3 region has 14 residues. Per the germline V gene, CDR1 is LNHDA and CDR2 is SQIVND (reference sequence). Here the CDR3 reads CASSRSQVNTEAFF. The CDR3 DNA reads TGTGCCAGTAGTAGGTCCCAGGTGAACACTGAAGCTTTCTTT.

This chain connects TRBV30 to TRBJ2-2, with a weak D call TRBD2 (6 bases). The CDR3 covers 16 residues. The V end was cut by 2 bases, the J end by 0 bases, with 13 bases between. In germline, CDR1 is GTSNPN, CDR2 SVGIG (reference sequence). CDR3 DNA sequence: TGTGCCTGGAGTCGGGACTGGTCATCGAACACCGGGGAGCTGTTTTTT. As protein: CAWSRDWSSNTGELFF.

The V gene is TRBV5-6, the J gene TRBJ1-6, with D uncertain. V dropped 0 bases and J dropped 8 bases, with 12 bases sitting between them. The CDR3 contains 15 residues. Germline loops: CDR1 SGHDT, CDR2 YYEEEE. The CDR3 loop is CASSLAGLLYSPLHF. The CDR3 DNA follows: TGTGCCAGCAGCTTGGCGGGCCTCCTCTATTCACCCCTCCACTTT.

The chain uses TRBV4-2 and TRBJ2-1; D is perhaps TRBD2 (6 bases). The CDR3 sequence is 13 residues long. Per germline, CDR1 LGHNA and CDR2 YNFKEQ. V lost 3 bases and J lost 7, with 10 bases in between. In DNA, the CDR3 is TGTGCCAGCAGCCACAGCAGCGGGAATGAGCAGTTCTTC. Protein: CASSHSSGNEQFF.

The CDR3, as DNA: TGCGCCAGCAGCCAGGTGGACAGGGACAACCCCTACGAGCAGTACTTC. Its translation: CASSQVDRDNPYEQYF. The genes are TRBV4-1 and TRBJ2-7, with 8 bases identical to TRBD1. Unmatched junction bases numbered 9, after V lost 3 bases and J lost 2 bases. In germline, CDR1 is MGHRA, CDR2 YSYEKL. The CDR3 has 16 amino acids.

The V and J genes are TRBV13 and TRBJ2-7; 9 bases map to TRBD1. CDR3 length: 16 amino acids. J gave up 6 bases and V 4 bases, and 13 bases lay outside the gene matches. Looked up from germline, CDR1 is PRHDT and CDR2 is FYEKMQ (reference sequence). The CDR3 loop is CASSWKTGTGLSEQYF. CDR3 coding DNA: TGTGCCAGCAGCTGGAAGACCGGGACAGGGTTGTCCGAGCAGTACTTC. Complete variable domain (other parts from reference TRBV13 and TRBJ2-7): AAGVIQSPRHLIKEKRETATLKCYPIPRHDTVYWYQQGPGQDPQFLISFYEKMQSDKGSIPDRFSAQQFSDYHSELNMSSLELGDSALYFCASSWKTGTGLSEQYFGPGTRLTVT.

This chain links TRBV4-1 with TRBJ2-7; D possibly uses TRBD1 or TRBD2 (5 bases each). V was clipped by 0 bases and J by 2 bases, with 11 bases between them. This CDR3 spans 15 amino acids. Germline loops: CDR1 MGHRA, CDR2 YSYEKL. The CDR3: CASSQDFQGPYEQYF. In DNA form, the CDR3 reads TGCGCCAGCAGCCAAGATTTCCAGGGACCCTACGAGCAGTACTTC.

The rearrangement links TRBV5-1 to TRBJ2-3; D may be TRBD1 or TRBD2 (5 bases each). The V and J ends lost 4 bases and 5 bases respectively, with 14 bases between them. The germline V gene encodes CDR1 SGHRS and CDR2 YFSETQ. The length of the CDR3 is 14 residues. The DNA for the CDR3 is TGCGCCAGCAGCCTACCGGGACCTGGAGATACGCAGTATTTT. It is translated as CASSLPGPGDTQYF.

The CDR3 DNA reads TGTGCCAGCAGTTACGGTCAAGGGGGCACAGATACGCAGTATTTT. Its protein is CASSYGQGGTDTQYF. This rearrangement joins TRBV6-6 to TRBJ2-3; maybe TRBD1 (5 bases). Germline CDR1 reads MNHNY; CDR2 reads SVGAGI (reference sequence). The CDR3 spans 15 residues. V shed 2 bases and J shed 1 base, with 10 bases lying between them.

This chain links TRBV7-2 with TRBJ2-7; D is perhaps TRBD1 (6 bases). CDR3 length: 11 amino acids. V dropped 4 bases and J dropped 12 bases, with 13 bases sitting between them. Germline-derived CDR1 and CDR2 are SGHTA and FQGNSA. The chain's CDR3 is CASSSSGDLYF. CDR3 coding DNA: TGTGCCAGCAGCTCTTCAGGGGATTTGTACTTC.

V and J are TRBV4-3 and TRBJ2-1; D uncertain. Trimming took 0 bases from V and 7 from J, leaving 13 bases between them. This CDR3 contains 15 residues. Germline CDR1 is LGHNA and CDR2 is YSLEER. The CDR3 protein is CASSQDRWSSNEQFF. The CDR3 region has the DNA TGCGCCAGCAGCCAAGATCGGTGGTCCTCAAATGAGCAGTTCTTC.

This sequence joins TRBV7-3 and TRBJ1-3, with 9 positions matching TRBD1. The V gene's germline CDR1 is SGHTA and CDR2 FQGTGA. The CDR3 covers 14 residues. J gave up 9 bases and V 5 bases, and 8 bases lay outside the gene matches. DNA for the CDR3: TGTGCCAGCAGCACGGGGGGGACAGGGAGCACCATATATTTT. This encodes CASSTGGTGSTIYF.

The V and J genes are TRBV15 and TRBJ1-3; D is undetermined. This CDR3 is 15 amino acids long. The germline gives CDR1 LNHNV, CDR2 YYDKDF (reference sequence). V was cut by 7 bases and J by 0 bases, with 13 bases left in between. CDR3 coding DNA: TGTGCCACCACCCCGGGCCCTGTCTCTGGAAACACCATATATTTT. This codes for CATTPGPVSGNTIYF.

The V gene is TRBV5-1, the J gene TRBJ2-1, with 7 bases lining up with TRBD1. The CDR3 has 16 amino acids. V gave up 3 bases and J gave up 2 bases; unmatched junction bases: 8. Germline V gives CDR1 SGHRS, CDR2 YFSETQ. In nucleotides, the CDR3 is TGCGCCAGCAGCTCCGACCCGACAGGGCCCTACAATGAGCAGTTCTTC. Protein product: CASSSDPTGPYNEQFF.

The chain carries TRBV10-3 and TRBJ2-2; 8 nucleotides agree with TRBD2. With V trimmed by 7 bases and J by 0 bases, 13 bases remained unmatched. This CDR3 is 18 amino acids long. The germline V gene encodes CDR1 ENHRY and CDR2 SYGVKD. CDR3 nucleotides: TGTGCCATCAATAAGAGTAAGGCGGGAGGAACGAACACCGGGGAGCTGTTTTTT. Protein product: CAINKSKAGGTNTGELFF.

The rearrangement uses TRBV28 and TRBJ2-5, with TRBD2 matching 7 bases. The CDR3 sequence is 12 residues long. After removal of 6 bases from V and 3 bases from J, the junction contained 1 base not matched to a gene. Germline V gene data show CDR1 as MDHEN and CDR2 as SYDVKM. This CDR3 reads CASRGGEETQYF. The CDR3 DNA reads as TGTGCCAGCAGGGGGGGGGAAGAGACCCAGTACTTC.

The J gene is TRBJ2-7, the V gene TRBV6-1; TRBD2 is a possible D gene (5 bases). This CDR3 is 14 amino acids long. Germline V gives CDR1 MNHNS, CDR2 SASEGT. The ends were cut back, 2 bases at V and 3 bases at J, with 11 bases in the middle. CDR3 coding DNA: TGTGCCAGCAGTGAATTATACGGGGTCTACGAGCAGTACTTC. Encoded protein: CASSELYGVYEQYF.